This T cell receptor (beta chain) was identified during a study of cytotoxic CD8 clonotypes in ibrutinib-treated CLL. Points from the study as a whole: Treatment left the uncommon public clonotypes either contracted or stable in frequency. Against age-matched healthy donors, baseline clonality ran higher and tracked circulating CD8+ T-cell counts.

This clone was counted once. Antigen: not known. CDR3 size: 15 residues. Trimming left V 4 bases short and J 4 bases short, with 16 bases between. Germline CDR1 and CDR2: SQVTM and ANQGSEA. Produced via immunoSEQ multiplex PCR; TCRdb's table is partial and in-frame only. The data contain more than 200,000 clones, 70% of them singletons. The input for sequencing was PBMCs, taken after 24 months of ibrutinib treatment. The sequence derives from a human donor with chronic lymphocytic leukemia. This chain links TRBV29-1 with TRBJ2-2; TRBD2 might be the D (7 bases). The CDR3 bases are TGCAGCGTTGTGGGGGGGCGCGCGGGCACCGGGGAGCTGTTTTTT. It encodes CSVVGGRAGTGELFF.